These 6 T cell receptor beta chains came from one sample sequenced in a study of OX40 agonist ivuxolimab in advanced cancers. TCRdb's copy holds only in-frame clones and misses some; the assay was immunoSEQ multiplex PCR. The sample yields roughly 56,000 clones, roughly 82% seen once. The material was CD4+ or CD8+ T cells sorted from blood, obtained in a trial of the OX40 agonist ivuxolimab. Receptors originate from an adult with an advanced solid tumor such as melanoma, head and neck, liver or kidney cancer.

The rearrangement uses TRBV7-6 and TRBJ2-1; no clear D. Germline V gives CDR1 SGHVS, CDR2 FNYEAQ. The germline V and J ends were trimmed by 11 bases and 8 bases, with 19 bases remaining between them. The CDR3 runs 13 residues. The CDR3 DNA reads TGTGCCTGCACCGCGCGGCTAGGCGATGAGCAGTTCTTC. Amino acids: CACTARLGDEQFF.

The CDR3 DNA reads TGTGCCAGCAGCAGGGATTGGGACACTGAAGCTTTCTTT. Amino acids: CASSRDWDTEAFF. The chain uses TRBV6-6 and TRBJ1-1; D is possibly TRBD1 (5 bases). The V and J ends lost 6 bases and 3 bases respectively, with 11 bases between them. This CDR3 region has 13 residues. CDR1 and CDR2 from the germline V gene are MNHNY and SVGAGI (reference sequence).

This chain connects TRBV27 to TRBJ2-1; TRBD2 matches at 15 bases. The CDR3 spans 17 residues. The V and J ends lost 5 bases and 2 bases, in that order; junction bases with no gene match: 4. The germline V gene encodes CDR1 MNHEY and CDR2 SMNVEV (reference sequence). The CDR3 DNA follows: TGTGCCAGCAGTCCCCGGACTAGCGGGAGGGCCTACAATGAGCAGTTCTTC. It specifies CASSPRTSGRAYNEQFF.

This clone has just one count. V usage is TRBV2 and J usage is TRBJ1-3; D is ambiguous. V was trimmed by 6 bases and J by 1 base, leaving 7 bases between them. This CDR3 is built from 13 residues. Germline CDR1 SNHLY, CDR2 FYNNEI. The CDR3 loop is CASSLDSGNTIYF. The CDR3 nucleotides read TGTGCCAGCAGCTTAGATTCTGGAAACACCATATATTTT.

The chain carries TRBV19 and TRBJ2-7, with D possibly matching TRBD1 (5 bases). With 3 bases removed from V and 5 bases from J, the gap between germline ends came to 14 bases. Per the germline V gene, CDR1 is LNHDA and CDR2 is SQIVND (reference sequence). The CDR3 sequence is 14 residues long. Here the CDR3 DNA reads TGTGCCAGTAGTATTAAGGGGTCGAAAGACGAGCAGTACTTC. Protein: CASSIKGSKDEQYF.

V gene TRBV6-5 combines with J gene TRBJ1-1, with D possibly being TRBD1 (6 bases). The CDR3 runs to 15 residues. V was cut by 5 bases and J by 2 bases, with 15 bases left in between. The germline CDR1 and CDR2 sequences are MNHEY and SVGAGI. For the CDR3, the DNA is TGTGCCAGCAGTCCCTACAGGGTACCTAACACTGAAGCTTTCTTT. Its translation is CASSPYRVPNTEAFF.